Listed below are T cell receptor beta chains from one sample, sequenced in a study of Graves' ophthalmopathy and Graves' hyperthyroidism. MiXCR, applied by TCRdb to the multiplex PCR reads, yields one record per CDR3 protein. The sample has hundreds of thousands of distinct CDR3 sequences, just over 40% seen once; the top ten hold over 2.5%. The sequenced sample consisted of peripheral blood. Receptors originate from an adult man with Graves' ophthalmopathy. Each CDR3 is given with its conserved first and last residue. D genes are given only for firm matches. Not all rows give a size; the values are once, few, many and, for expanded clones, a class.

size	V	J	D	DNA	CDR3
NA	TRBV25-1	TRBJ1-2	TRBD1	TGCAGCGTTGACCGACAGGGCCGAGGCTACACCTTC	CSVDRQGRGYTF
many	TRBV20-1	TRBJ1-6	NA	TGCAGTGCTAGAGATTCGGTGGTAGTTTCGGCCCTCCACTTT	CSARDSVVVSALHF
NA	TRBV29-1	TRBJ1-3	NA	TGCAGCGCCACCCTTAGCGTCCCCTCTGGAAACACCATATATTTT	CSATLSVPSGNTIYF
many	TRBV6-5	TRBJ1-5	NA	TGTGCCAGCGGGCAGGGGAATCAGCCCCAGCATTTT	CASGQGNQPQHF
NA	TRBV20-1	TRBJ2-7	TRBD1	TGCAGTGCTACTCCGGGACAGGGACCCCCTCGAAGCTCCTACGAGCAGTACTTC	CSATPGQGPPRSSYEQYF
few	TRBV12-3/TRBV12-4	TRBJ2-6	NA	TGTGCCAGCAGTTCGTCCACCGGGGCCAACGTCCTGACTTTC	CASSSSTGANVLTF
few	TRBV7-8	TRBJ1-6	TRBD1	TGTGCCAGCAGCCCCCGCCCGACAGGGGCTAGTAATAATTCACCCCTCCACTTT	CASSPRPTGASNNSPLHF
NA	TRBV24-1	TRBJ1-1	NA	TGTGCCACCAGTGGTTCGGTTTCCACTTACGGGCCGTCCTTT	CATSGSVSTYGPSF
NA	TRBV19	TRBJ2-2	NA	TGTGCCAGTAGTGAACAGGGGGGGTATACCGGGGAGCTGTTTTTT	CASSEQGGYTGELFF
many	TRBV29-1	TRBJ1-2	TRBD1	TGCAGCGTTGAATCGACAGGGGTGAACTATGGCTACACCTTC	CSVESTGVNYGYTF
many	TRBV25-1	TRBJ2-6	NA	TGTGCCAGCAGTCCCGGGACACGCTCTGGGGCCAACGTCCTGACTTTC	CASSPGTRSGANVLTF
NA	TRBV20-1	TRBJ1-3	NA	TGCAGTGCTAGAGTGCAGGCTCTTTCTGGAAACACCATATATTTT	CSARVQALSGNTIYF
NA	TRBV9	TRBJ1-4	NA	TGTGCCAGCAGCGACGGGACGTCTTTTGAAAAACTGTTTTTT	CASSDGTSFEKLFF
many	TRBV19	TRBJ1-2	NA	TGTGCCAGTAGTATTCGAAGGGAGGATGGCTACACCTTC	CASSIRREDGYTF
many	TRBV2	TRBJ1-6	NA	TGTGCCAGCAGTGAAATGCCCGGTTCACCCCTCCACTTT	CASSEMPGSPLHF
many	TRBV7-7	TRBJ1-4	NA	TGTGCTAGCAGCCACGACAATCCGTCAACCCATAATGAAAAACTGTTTTTT	CASSHDNPSTHNEKLFF
NA	TRBV15	TRBJ1-2	NA	TGTGCCACCAGCAGAGATCGGCAGGGTCATGGCTACACCTTC	CATSRDRQGHGYTF
NA	TRBV25-1	TRBJ2-7	TRBD2	TGTGCCAGCAGTGGGGGCCGGGGCGGGGGGAGGAACTTC	CASSGGRGGGRNF
few	TRBV27	TRBJ2-7	NA	TGTGCCAGCAGAAGTCAGGGACGGATCTACGAGCAGTACTTC	CASRSQGRIYEQYF
many	TRBV14	TRBJ1-1	NA	TGTGCCAGCAGCCAGAGGACTGGCGGTCGGGCTTTCTTT	CASSQRTGGRAFF
many	TRBV2	TRBJ2-5	NA	TGTGCCAGCAGGTCAGGGTACCAAGAGACCCAGTACTTC	CASRSGYQETQYF
NA	TRBV29-1	TRBJ1-2	NA	TGCAGCGTCGATTGGTTTGAGGGCTACACCTTC	CSVDWFEGYTF
many	TRBV4-3	TRBJ1-2	NA	TGCGCCAGCAGCCAAGGTGTGACCGAATACTATGGCTACACCTTC	CASSQGVTEYYGYTF
NA	TRBV7-9	TRBJ2-7	TRBD1	TGTGCCAGCAGCCCCAAGAAACCGGGACAGGGCGCCTACGAGCAGTACTTC	CASSPKKPGQGAYEQYF
NA	TRBV20-1	TRBJ1-4	TRBD1	TGCAGTGCGAACACAGGGGCAACTAATGAAAAACTGTTTTTT	CSANTGATNEKLFF
many	TRBV20-1	TRBJ1-2	NA	TGCAGTGCCCCGATGGCGGGGCGCCTCACCTTC	CSAPMAGRLTF
NA	TRBV5-4	TRBJ2-5	NA	TGTGCCAGCAGCTTTATAGGTCAAGAAGGGCAGTACTTC	CASSFIGQEGQYF
many	TRBV7-8	TRBJ1-2	NA	TGTGCCAGCAGCTTAGGCGAGGGGTACTATGGCTACACCTTC	CASSLGEGYYGYTF
many	TRBV7-9	TRBJ2-5	NA	TGTGCCAGCAGACCCACCCTCGGCGGTCAAGAGACCCAGTACTTC	CASRPTLGGQETQYF
many	TRBV19	TRBJ1-1	NA	TGTGCCAGTAGTATTTGGGGTAGCGAATCGGGGAATACTGAAGCTTTCTTT	CASSIWGSESGNTEAFF
many	TRBV2	TRBJ1-3	NA	TGTGCCAGCAGTGAAGCGCTTGGGGGAAACACCATATATTTT	CASSEALGGNTIYF
NA	TRBV18	TRBJ2-7	NA	TGTGCCAGCTCACCGGAAGGGCATGCCTACGAGCAGTACTTC	CASSPEGHAYEQYF
NA	TRBV10-3	TRBJ2-6	NA	TGTGCCAGCAGCCAACAGGTCGGGGCCAACGTCCTGACTTTC	CASSQQVGANVLTF
once	TRBV20-1	TRBJ2-3	NA	TGCAGTGCAGCCGCAGGAGATACGCAGTATTTT	CSAAAGDTQYF
many	TRBV5-1	TRBJ2-7	TRBD1	TGCGCCAGCAGTCCGAGGGGGCTAGGCTACGAGCAGTACTTC	CASSPRGLGYEQYF
many	TRBV20-1	TRBJ1-5	NA	TGCAGTGCTAGAGATTTAAGACAGCCCCAGCATTTT	CSARDLRQPQHF
many	TRBV14	TRBJ1-6	NA	TGTGCCAGCAGCCAAGATAACAGCTCCTATAATTCACCCCTCCACTTT	CASSQDNSSYNSPLHF
NA	TRBV25-1	TRBJ2-5	TRBD2	TGTGCCAGCAGTTCCGGGACTAGCGGGAGTTCCGTGGGGACCCAGTACTTC	CASSSGTSGSSVGTQYF
NA	TRBV29-1	TRBJ1-1	NA	TGCAGCGTTGAAGGTCTAGCGAACACTGAAGCTTTCTTT	CSVEGLANTEAFF
NA	TRBV27	TRBJ2-7	TRBD1	TGTGCCACCTGTCGGACAGGGGGCTCCTACGAGCAGTACTTC	CATCRTGGSYEQYF
NA	TRBV4-1	TRBJ2-2	TRBD1	TGCGCCAGCAGCCAGGGACAGGGGATCACCGGGGAGCTGTTTTTT	CASSQGQGITGELFF
NA	TRBV7-6	TRBJ1-5	TRBD1	TGTGCCAGCAGCTTATCGACAGGGCCCAATCAGCCCCAGCATTTT	CASSLSTGPNQPQHF
NA	TRBV7-3	TRBJ1-2	NA	TGTGCCAGCAGCTTAGGTCACAGGCCACAGGTCCCTGGCTACACCTTC	CASSLGHRPQVPGYTF
many	TRBV6-5	TRBJ1-2	NA	TGTGCCAGCAGTTACTCGTCAGGGACGGCGAACTATGGCTACACCTTC	CASSYSSGTANYGYTF
many	TRBV12-3/TRBV12-4	TRBJ1-6	NA	TGTGCCAGCAGAGATCGGGTGTCTGGATCACCCCTCCACTTT	CASRDRVSGSPLHF
once	TRBV7-2	TRBJ1-3	TRBD1	TGTGCCAGCAGCCCGACTCCTGGGACAGGGAACACCATATATTTT	CASSPTPGTGNTIYF
NA	TRBV2	TRBJ1-1	NA	TGTGCCAGCTCACCAGGTCCCGATCGGACTGAAGCTTTCTTT	CASSPGPDRTEAFF
NA	TRBV7-2	TRBJ2-7	NA	TGTGCCAGCAGCTTGGATGGCCAGGGCCCCAGCTCCTACGAGCAGTACTTC	CASSLDGQGPSSYEQYF
NA	TRBV20-1	TRBJ1-5	NA	TGCAGTGCGGGGGAGAATGGGCCCCTCCAGCATTTT	CSAGENGPLQHF
many	TRBV3-1	TRBJ2-7	TRBD2	TGTGCCAGCAGCCAAGACGAAGGGACTAGTGGTGGGTACGAGCAGTACTTC	CASSQDEGTSGGYEQYF
many	TRBV9	TRBJ1-6	NA	TGTGCCAGCACCGACCCCGGGGGGGGTCAAGGCTCACCCCTCCACTTT	CASTDPGGGQGSPLHF
NA	TRBV19	TRBJ2-6	NA	TGTGCCAGTAGTATAGGGTCAGAGTATAGCCCTGGGGCCAACGTCCTGACTTTC	CASSIGSEYSPGANVLTF
NA	TRBV7-2	TRBJ1-1	TRBD1	TGTGCCAGCGGAGGCGACAGGGGCGGGAACACTGAAGCTTTCTTT	CASGGDRGGNTEAFF
many	TRBV11-2	TRBJ1-2	NA	TGTGCCAGCAGCTTATCCCCGCTTACGGATGGCTACACCTTC	CASSLSPLTDGYTF
few	TRBV6-1	TRBJ2-5	TRBD2	TGTGCCAGCAGTGAAGACGCGGGAGGAGGGGAGACCCAGTACTTC	CASSEDAGGGETQYF
few	TRBV9	TRBJ1-3	NA	TGTGCCAGCAGCGTAGGAACTGACAGCCGCTCTGGAAACACCATATATTTT	CASSVGTDSRSGNTIYF
NA	TRBV7-9	TRBJ1-1	NA	TGTGCCAGCAGCTTAGATCTAACAGTTGGGAACACTGAAGCTTTCTTT	CASSLDLTVGNTEAFF
once	TRBV7-2	TRBJ1-3	NA	TGTGCCAGCAGCTTAGTTCGGGGGAACACCATATATTTT	CASSLVRGNTIYF
NA	TRBV6-6	TRBJ2-5	NA	TGTGCCAGCACTCCACGAGGGACTTCCAGTCAGGGGGAGACCCAGTACTTC	CASTPRGTSSQGETQYF